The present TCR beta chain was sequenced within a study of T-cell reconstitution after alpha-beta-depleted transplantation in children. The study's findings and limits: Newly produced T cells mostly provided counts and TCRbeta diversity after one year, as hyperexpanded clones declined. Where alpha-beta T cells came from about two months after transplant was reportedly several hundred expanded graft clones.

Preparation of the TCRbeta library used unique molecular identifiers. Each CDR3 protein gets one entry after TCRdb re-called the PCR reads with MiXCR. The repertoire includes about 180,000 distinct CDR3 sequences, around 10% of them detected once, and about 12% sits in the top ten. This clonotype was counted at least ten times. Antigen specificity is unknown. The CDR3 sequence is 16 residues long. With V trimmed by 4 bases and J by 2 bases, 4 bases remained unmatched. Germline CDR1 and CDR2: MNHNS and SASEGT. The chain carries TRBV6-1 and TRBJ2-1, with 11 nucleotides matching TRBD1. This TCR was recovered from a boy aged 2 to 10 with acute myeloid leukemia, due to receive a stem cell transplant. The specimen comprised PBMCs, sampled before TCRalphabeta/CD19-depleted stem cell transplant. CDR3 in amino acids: CASSVRGQGAYNEQFF. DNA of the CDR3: TGTGCCAGCAGTGTCCGGGGACAGGGGGCCTACAATGAGCAGTTCTTC.